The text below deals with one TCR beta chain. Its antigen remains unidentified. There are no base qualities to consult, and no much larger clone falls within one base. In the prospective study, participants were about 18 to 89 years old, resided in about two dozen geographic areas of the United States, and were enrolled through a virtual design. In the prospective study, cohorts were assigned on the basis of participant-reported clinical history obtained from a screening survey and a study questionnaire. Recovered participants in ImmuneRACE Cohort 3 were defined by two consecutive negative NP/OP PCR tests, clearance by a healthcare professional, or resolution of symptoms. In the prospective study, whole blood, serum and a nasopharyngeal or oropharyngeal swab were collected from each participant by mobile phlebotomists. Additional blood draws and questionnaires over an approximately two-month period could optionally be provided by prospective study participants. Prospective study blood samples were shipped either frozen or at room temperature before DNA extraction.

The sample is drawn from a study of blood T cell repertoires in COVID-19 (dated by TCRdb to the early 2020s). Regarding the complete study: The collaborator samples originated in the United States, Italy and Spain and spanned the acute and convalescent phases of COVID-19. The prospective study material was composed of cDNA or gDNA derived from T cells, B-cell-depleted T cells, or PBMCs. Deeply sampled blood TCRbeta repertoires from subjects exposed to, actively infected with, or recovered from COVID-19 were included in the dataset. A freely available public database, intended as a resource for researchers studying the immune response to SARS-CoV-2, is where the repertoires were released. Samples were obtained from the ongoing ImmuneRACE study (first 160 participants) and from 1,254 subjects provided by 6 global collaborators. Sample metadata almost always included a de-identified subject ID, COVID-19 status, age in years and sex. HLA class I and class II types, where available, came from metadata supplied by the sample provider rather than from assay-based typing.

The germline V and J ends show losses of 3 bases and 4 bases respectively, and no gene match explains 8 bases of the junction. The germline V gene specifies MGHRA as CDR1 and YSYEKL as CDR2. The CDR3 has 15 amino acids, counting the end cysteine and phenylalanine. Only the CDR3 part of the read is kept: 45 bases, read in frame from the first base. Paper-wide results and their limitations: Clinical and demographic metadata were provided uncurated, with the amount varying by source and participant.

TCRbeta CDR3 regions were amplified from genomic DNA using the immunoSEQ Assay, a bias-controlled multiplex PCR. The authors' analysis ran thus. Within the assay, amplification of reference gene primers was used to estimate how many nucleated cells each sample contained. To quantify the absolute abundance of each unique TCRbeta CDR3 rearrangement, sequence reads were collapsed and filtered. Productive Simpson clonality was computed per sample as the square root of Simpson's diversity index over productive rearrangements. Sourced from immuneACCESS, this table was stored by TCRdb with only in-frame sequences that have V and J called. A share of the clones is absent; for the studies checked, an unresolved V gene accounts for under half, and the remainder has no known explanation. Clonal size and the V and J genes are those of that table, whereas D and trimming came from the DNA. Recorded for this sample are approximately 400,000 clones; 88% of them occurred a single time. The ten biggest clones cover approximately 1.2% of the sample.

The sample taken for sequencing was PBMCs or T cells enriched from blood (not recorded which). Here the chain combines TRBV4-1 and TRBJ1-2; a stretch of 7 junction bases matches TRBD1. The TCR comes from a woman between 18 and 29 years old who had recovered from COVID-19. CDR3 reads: CASSQTGTDIYGYTF. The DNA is TGCGCCAGCAGCCAGACCGGGACAGACATCTATGGCTACACCTTC.